This T cell receptor (beta chain) stems from a study of T cells in Graves' hyperthyroidism and ophthalmopathy. This clonotype was observed a handful of times. V lost 2 bases and J lost 2; bases outside the gene matches: 5. The CDR3 is made up of 15 amino acids. Germline CDR1 is SGHRS and CDR2 is YFSETQ. Amplified TCR beta CDR3 regions came from RNA transcripts. The primer set for the first-round RT-PCR of the TCR CDR3 was HTBI. A single record per CDR3 protein comes from TCRdb applying MiXCR to the multiplex PCR reads. The profile shows approximately 690,000 distinct CDR3 sequences, roughly 20% of them singletons. Ophthalmopathy patients all had a Clinical Activity Score of at least 3, a NOSPECS grade of at least 4 and disease under 3 months old. Investigators excluded patients with uncontrolled infection, other autoimmune disease, pregnancy or lactation. Diagnoses rested on clinical symptoms, serum thyroxine and TRAb, thyroid ultrasound and orbital computed tomography.

This TCR was recovered from a young man with Graves' ophthalmopathy. V gene TRBV5-1 combines with J gene TRBJ2-3; TRBD2 matches 7 bases. Sample: blood. The CDR3 spells CASSFSGGYTDTQYF. The CDR3 DNA sequence: TGCGCCAGCAGCTTTTCGGGGGGATACACAGATACGCAGTATTTT.